This TCR beta chain was sequenced for a study of spatial heterogeneity in lung cancer. At the level of the study: Sequenced follow-up PBMC samples came a median of around 26 months after resection, where available. Study-level results: The study found ubiquitous expanded tumor TCRs in blood more at resection than follow-up.

The time point was: blood at routine non-recurrence follow-up after resection. Unsorted tumor, nontumor lung tissue or cryopreserved PBMC supplied the whole RNA. On this clonotype itself: Antigen: not known.

There are 13 residues in the CDR3. Germline V CDR1 and CDR2: SGHTA, FQGTGA. V was cut by 1 base and J by 5 bases, with 8 bases left in between. Every molecule of TCR cDNA had its own unique molecular identifier. Each CDR3 protein is one row after TCRdb ran MiXCR on the 5' RACE reads. The sample has over 15,000 distinct CDR3 sequences; about a fifth are singletons. Sequencing was performed on PBMCs, taken at follow-up. This receptor was taken from a male donor with early-stage non-small cell lung cancer. The chain recombines TRBV7-3 with TRBJ1-2; D is ambiguous. CDR3 coding DNA: TGTGCCAGCAGCTTAAGCACAAGATATGGCTACACCTTC. Translated: CASSLSTRYGYTF.